A single sample is the source of the 12 T cell receptor beta chains below, sequenced in a study of blood T cell repertoires in COVID-19. Produced via immunoSEQ multiplex PCR; TCRdb's table is partial and in-frame only. The sample includes about 220,000 clones, roughly 82% of them seen just once. Sequenced: peripheral blood. The receptor source for this set is a middle-aged man with active or convalescent COVID-19.

The V and J genes are TRBV2 and TRBJ1-1; D might be TRBD1 (6 bases). V was trimmed by 2 bases and J by 4 bases, leaving 8 bases between them. The CDR3 consists of 13 residues. Germline V lookup: CDR1 SNHLY, CDR2 FYNNEI. Here the CDR3 DNA reads TGTGCCAGCAGTGAACAGGGGTTCACTGAAGCTTTCTTT. Translated: CASSEQGFTEAFF.

This clone was seen a handful of times. The chain carries TRBV19 and TRBJ2-2, with D perhaps TRBD2 (6 bases). Germline CDR1 and CDR2: LNHDA and SQIVND (reference sequence). This CDR3 comprises 15 residues. Trimming stripped 5 bases from V and 0 bases from J, with 10 bases between. In DNA, the CDR3 is TGTGCCAGTAGTCAGGCGGGGTCGAACACCGGGGAGCTGTTTTTT. Translating gives CASSQAGSNTGELFF.

The genes are TRBV7-8 and TRBJ2-5; no clear D gene. Germline V gene lookup returns CDR1 SGHVS and CDR2 FQNEAQ. This CDR3 contains 13 residues. The V end lost 3 bases, the J end lost 0 bases, and 5 bases lay between the germline ends. The CDR3 protein is CASSLSDQETQYF. In nucleotides, the CDR3 is TGTGCCAGCAGCTTGTCAGACCAAGAGACCCAGTACTTC.

This chain connects TRBV7-9 to TRBJ2-5, with D possibly being TRBD2 (6 bases). Germline CDR1 reads SEHNR; CDR2 reads FQNEAQ (reference sequence). V was shortened by 10 bases and J by 1 base, with 13 bases between the two germline ends. CDR3 length equals 13 residues. The CDR3 bases are TGTGCCACTTCCCGGGACTTCCAAGAGACCCAGTACTTC. This translates into CATSRDFQETQYF.

V is TRBV4-3 and J is TRBJ2-7; 8 positions match TRBD2. The CDR3 extends over 19 amino acids. CDR1 LGHNA and CDR2 YSLEER come from the germline V gene. V lost 0 bases and J lost 5; bases outside the gene matches: 18. The CDR3 loop reads CASSQDKTREERGVNEQYF. DNA for the CDR3: TGCGCCAGCAGCCAAGATAAGACGCGGGAGGAACGGGGGGTAAACGAGCAGTACTTC.

V usage is TRBV7-2 and J usage is TRBJ1-3; 10 nucleotides agree with TRBD1. V gave up 0 bases and J gave up 2 bases; unmatched junction bases: 1. Germline V gene data show CDR1 as SGHTA and CDR2 as FQGNSA. The CDR3 spans 16 residues. The CDR3: CASSLAGTGAGNTIYF. CDR3 DNA: TGTGCCAGCAGCTTAGCCGGGACAGGGGCTGGAAACACCATATATTTT.

This clone was seen a single time. The J gene is TRBJ2-5, the V gene TRBV3-1 (or the pseudogene TRBV3-2); D not resolved. The CDR3 has 12 amino acids. Germline loops: CDR1 LGHDT, CDR2 YNNKEL (reference sequence). The V gene lost 1 base and the J gene lost 6 bases, with 6 bases spanning the gap. CDR3 in amino acids: CASSQVAKTQYF. The CDR3 region has the DNA TGTGCCAGCAGCCAAGTAGCAAAGACCCAGTACTTC.

This clone has a single count. The V call is TRBV18, the J call TRBJ2-5; D is unresolved. Trimming took off 3 bases at V and 3 bases at J, with 8 bases between the two ends. From germline, CDR1 is KGHSH and CDR2 LQKENI. This CDR3 contains 13 residues. CDR3 nucleotides: TGTGCCAGCTCACCGGTCGCGAAAGAGACCCAGTACTTC. Residues: CASSPVAKETQYF. Using reference TRBV18 and TRBJ2-5 for the parts outside the CDR3, the full variable domain is NAGVMQNPRHLVRRRGQEARLRCSPMKGHSHVYWYRQLPEEGLKFMVYLQKENIIDESGMPKERFSAEFPKEGPSILRIQQVVRGDSAAYFCASSPVAKETQYFGPGTRLLVL.

This clone occurred once. This chain uses TRBV18 with TRBJ1-6; a possible D gene is TRBD1 (5 bases). Germline CDR1 reads KGHSH; CDR2 reads LQKENI. CDR3 length: 17 amino acids. The V end lost 6 bases, the J end lost 0 bases, and 15 bases lay between the germline ends. CDR3 sequence (DNA): TGTGCCAGCTCGGCGGACATCCTGAGCTCCTATAATTCACCCCTCCACTTT. Residues: CASSADILSSYNSPLHF.

The chain links TRBV19 to TRBJ2-3; 7 bases agree with TRBD2. This CDR3 has 15 residues. J lost 6 bases, V lost 5 bases, and 11 bases had no gene match. The germline V gene has CDR1 LNHDA and CDR2 SQIVND (reference sequence). The CDR3 region has the DNA TGTGCCAGTAGTGCGCAGACTAGCCCAAGGGATACGCAGTATTTT. Its translation: CASSAQTSPRDTQYF.

The chain is built from TRBV2 and TRBJ2-5, with 13 bases lining up with TRBD2. V trimming: 4 bases; J trimming: 8 bases; junction bases outside the gene matches: 10. The CDR3 sequence is 16 residues long. CDR1 and CDR2 from the germline V gene are SNHLY and FYNNEI. The CDR3 here is CASSASGTSGIGTQYF. In nucleotides, the CDR3 is TGTGCCAGCAGTGCTTCCGGGACTAGCGGGATAGGAACCCAGTACTTC.

The chain is built from TRBV7-9 and TRBJ2-7; D might be TRBD2 (5 bases). The V and J ends lost 6 bases and 4 bases respectively, with 16 bases between them. Germline lookup yields CDR1 SEHNR and CDR2 FQNEAQ (reference sequence). This CDR3 contains 14 residues. This CDR3 reads CASRKDTSLYEQYF. Written as DNA, the CDR3 is TGTGCCAGCAGGAAGGATACTAGTCTTTACGAGCAGTACTTC.